This T cell receptor beta chain was profiled in a study of cytomegalovirus exposure and HLA in healthy donors. The germline V and J ends were trimmed by 0 bases and 4 bases, with 9 bases remaining between them. The CDR3 runs 14 residues. The V gene's germline CDR1 is KGHSH and CDR2 LQKENI. The PCR employed 60 Vbeta primers together with 13 Jbeta primers. Data came from immunoSEQ multiplex PCR; TCRdb stores just in-frame clones and leaves some out. The sample lists some 270,000 clones, roughly 80% occurring once. The TCR was taken from a girl aged 2-10 years in good health and CMV-seronegative. The chain combines TRBV18 with TRBJ1-1; no clear D gene. The specimen sequenced was PBMCs. CDR3 in amino acids: CASSPPGGPTEAFF. The CDR3 DNA is TGTGCCAGCTCACCACCAGGCGGCCCCACTGAAGCTTTCTTT.